This T cell receptor (beta chain) came from a study of blood T cells in healthy people across ages (dated by TCRdb to about 2015). With respect to the entire study: In model experiments, template switching captured roughly one uniquely barcoded TCR beta cDNA molecule for every two T cells. Using deep sequencing normalized with unique cDNA molecular identifiers, the study measured how TCR beta repertoire diversity changes with age. Four age groups were formed from the donors: young (average 16 years), middle-aged (roughly 38), aged (roughly 59) and long-lived (about 80). To avoid experimental bias, donors of different ages were spread randomly across the sequencing lanes. Using the same blood draw, the study looked at two additional independent replicas of 1 million unique cDNA reads for two donors, one aged 18 to 30 and the other aged 80 or older.

Libraries came from 5' RACE. Sequencing took place on an Illumina HiSeq 2500. A second PCR of about 6 to 11 cycles was run with a J-beta primer mix and a sample-barcoded 5' primer. A template-switch 5' adaptor carrying 12 random nucleotides introduced a unique molecular identifier onto each TCR beta cDNA molecule. At least 2.5 million CDR3-containing paired-end reads were obtained from each sample. The Mint cDNA synthesis kit, primed by a TRBC-specific oligonucleotide, was used to synthesize first-strand cDNA from all RNA. Following uracil-DNA glycosylase treatment, all cDNA underwent a first 18-cycle PCR with the universal primers M1SS and BC2_uni_R. Regarding the original processing steps: Normalization of each sample was performed by random selection of 1 million high-quality reads, each carrying a distinct molecular identifier. Instead of being binned into consensus sequences, reads that shared molecular identifiers were thrown out. MiTCR, set to a Q25 quality threshold and the strictest error-elimination algorithm, was used for CDR3 identification, clonotype clustering and error correction. A nonparametric unseen species model with Euler transformation was used to estimate a lower bound on total TCR beta diversity. The public reads were reprocessed in TCRdb via fastp at Q25 and MiXCR, keeping in-frame beta chains. Each record represents a unique CDR3 protein, reported with the most common genes and DNA among its rows. TCRdb's processing, not the study's, gives the V and J calls here. The sample has around 1.5 million distinct CDR3 sequences on record, approximately 38% of them singletons. 6.5% to 10% of the sample comes from the top ten.

CDR1 and CDR2 (DFQATT, SNEGSKA) derive from the germline V gene (reference sequence). Reading from cysteine to phenylalanine, the CDR3 counts 14 amino acids. CDR3 DNA is the only sequence kept; it has 42 bases, read in frame from the first base. The research as a whole found: Since profiling was done on bulk unsorted PBMCs, naive and antigen-experienced compartments could not be conclusively compared. Compared with the aged group, the long-lived group had more naive CD4+ T cells, fewer expanded clones and increased TCR diversity, a pattern suggesting age selection. Observed TCR beta diversity correlated strongly with the percentage of naive T cells measured by flow cytometry. Observed TCR beta diversity per million T cells fell roughly linearly with age, and a significant reduction was already apparent by age around 40. Donor CMV infection status was unknown, potentially confounding age-related changes in expanded clonotypes. Total diversity estimates from one million sequenced T cells were considered lower bounds and underestimates.

Comments on this clonotype: Its antigen is not yet known. The junction departs from the called germline gene at one end, perhaps through a read error.

The donors were 40 or so Caucasian individuals from Russia, aged roughly 6 to 100 years, who were systemically healthy. Ten milliliters of peripheral blood were drawn from each donor into EDTA-treated Vacutainer tubes. PBMCs were isolated by Ficoll-Paque density-gradient centrifugation, with at least 6.5 million obtained per sample. Total RNA, at least 5 micrograms per sample, was extracted from PBMCs with Trizol reagent. Naive CD45RAhigh/CD27high T cell percentages were measured by flow cytometry on a PBMC aliquot from every donor. The sequence derives from a woman aged 18 to 35 in good health. The sequencing input was blood. The receptor chain draws on TRBV20-1 and TRBJ1-2; TRBD1 is perhaps the D gene, given 5 matching bases. The CDR3 has the sequence CSTRETELDYGYTF. The bases read TGCAGTACTAGAGAGACAGAACTAGACTATGGCTACACCTTC.